This is a list of T cell receptor beta chains from one sample in a study of radiation and T cells in renal cell carcinoma. Here immunoSEQ multiplex PCR was the method, and the copy in TCRdb shows in-frame clones only, minus some. The data hold 40,000 to 60,000 clones, with around 83% observed a single time. The sequenced sample was blood, obtained from a patient whose treatment included radiotherapy and nephrectomy. Every receptor here comes from a woman in her 70s with renal cell carcinoma. CDR3s include the opening cysteine and the closing phenylalanine or tryptophan. The D gene is left open where the match is weak. Clone sizes are given selectively: once, few, many, or a class where the clone is expanded.

J gene: TRBJ1-2
V gene: TRBV18
D gene: -
clone size: -
CDR3 DNA: TGTGCCAGCTCCGTGGAGAGCTATGGCTACACCTTC
CDR3 protein: CASSVESYGYTF

J gene: TRBJ2-7
V gene: TRBV5-1
D gene: -
clone size: -
CDR3 DNA: TGCGCCAGCAGCTCACAGGGAGGTAACTACGAGCAGTACTTC
CDR3 protein: CASSSQGGNYEQYF

J gene: TRBJ2-3
V gene: TRBV9
D gene: TRBD2
clone size: -
CDR3 DNA: TGTGCCAGCAGCGGACTAGCGGTGACTAGCACAGATACGCAGTATTTT
CDR3 protein: CASSGLAVTSTDTQYF

J gene: TRBJ1-1
V gene: TRBV6-5
D gene: -
clone size: -
CDR3 DNA: TGTGCCAGCAGTTACTCGACGGGGGGCGGTAGCACTGAAGCTTTCTTT
CDR3 protein: CASSYSTGGGSTEAFF

J gene: TRBJ2-4
V gene: TRBV5-1
D gene: -
clone size: -
CDR3 DNA: TGCGCCAGCAGCTTGGCCCCAGGGTTCGAAAACATTCAGTACTTC
CDR3 protein: CASSLAPGFENIQYF

J gene: TRBJ2-7
V gene: TRBV7-2
D gene: -
clone size: few
CDR3 DNA: TGTGCCAGCAGCTTCGGGGGGCCCTACGAGCAGTACTTC
CDR3 protein: CASSFGGPYEQYF

J gene: TRBJ1-3
V gene: TRBV4-1
D gene: -
clone size: -
CDR3 DNA: TGCGCCAGCAGCCCACGTCAGCCCTCCTCTGGAAACACCATATATTTT
CDR3 protein: CASSPRQPSSGNTIYF

J gene: TRBJ2-7
V gene: TRBV11-2
D gene: TRBD1
clone size: -
CDR3 DNA: TGTGCCAGCAGCTTATACCCGACAGGGGCTGGGGACGAGCAGTACTTC
CDR3 protein: CASSLYPTGAGDEQYF

J gene: TRBJ2-3
V gene: TRBV2
D gene: -
clone size: -
CDR3 DNA: TGTGCCAGCAGTGACAGGGCAGATACGCAGTATTTT
CDR3 protein: CASSDRADTQYF

J gene: TRBJ1-2
V gene: TRBV21-1
D gene: -
clone size: -
CDR3 DNA: TGTGCCAGCAGCAAAGATACGGGCTTCTATGGCTACACCTTC
CDR3 protein: CASSKDTGFYGYTF

J gene: TRBJ2-5
V gene: TRBV18
D gene: -
clone size: -
CDR3 DNA: TGTGCCAGCTCACCAGGGGTAGAAGAGACCCAGTACTTC
CDR3 protein: CASSPGVEETQYF

J gene: TRBJ2-7
V gene: TRBV18
D gene: -
clone size: -
CDR3 DNA: TGTGCCAGCTCATCCAAAGGACTCATCTACGAGCAGTACTTC
CDR3 protein: CASSSKGLIYEQYF

J gene: TRBJ2-3
V gene: TRBV6-1
D gene: TRBD2
clone size: once
CDR3 DNA: TGTGCCAGCATGGAGCGGGGGTCCTCAGATACGCAGTATTTT
CDR3 protein: CASMERGSSDTQYF

J gene: TRBJ2-7
V gene: TRBV6-6
D gene: TRBD2
clone size: once
CDR3 DNA: TGTGCCAGCAGTTTTCCGGGGGGCTACGAGCAGTACTTC
CDR3 protein: CASSFPGGYEQYF

J gene: TRBJ2-5
V gene: TRBV5-6
D gene: -
clone size: -
CDR3 DNA: TGTGCCAGCAGCCGGGGACTTTATGGAGAGACCCAGTACTTC
CDR3 protein: CASSRGLYGETQYF

J gene: TRBJ1-2
V gene: TRBV6-5
D gene: -
clone size: -
CDR3 DNA: TGTGCCAGCTTAGGACCGGCGATGATATATGGCTACACCTTC
CDR3 protein: CASLGPAMIYGYTF

J gene: TRBJ2-7
V gene: TRBV7-2
D gene: -
clone size: -
CDR3 DNA: TGTGCCAGCAGCTTCTACTACGAGCAGTACTTC
CDR3 protein: CASSFYYEQYF

J gene: TRBJ2-5
V gene: TRBV6-5
D gene: -
clone size: -
CDR3 DNA: TGTGCCAGCACCCAAGGGATGACCCAGTACTTC
CDR3 protein: CASTQGMTQYF

J gene: TRBJ1-5
V gene: TRBV7-2
D gene: TRBD1
clone size: few
CDR3 DNA: TGTGCCAGCAGCTCGGACAGGGGCAATCAGCCCCAGCATTTT
CDR3 protein: CASSSDRGNQPQHF

J gene: TRBJ2-5
V gene: TRBV4-1
D gene: TRBD2
clone size: -
CDR3 DNA: TGCGCCAGCAGCCAAGATGGGAGCGGGGGGGATAAGGAGACCCAGTACTTC
CDR3 protein: CASSQDGSGGDKETQYF

J gene: TRBJ1-1
V gene: TRBV4-2
D gene: -
clone size: -
CDR3 DNA: TGTGCCAGCAGCCAGCCCGGGACGCCTGAAGCTTTCTTT
CDR3 protein: CASSQPGTPEAFF

J gene: TRBJ2-5
V gene: TRBV18
D gene: -
clone size: few
CDR3 DNA: TGTGCCAGCTCCCCAGGGGTAGGAGAGACCCAGTACTTC
CDR3 protein: CASSPGVGETQYF

J gene: TRBJ2-7
V gene: TRBV9
D gene: -
clone size: -
CDR3 DNA: TGTGCCAGCAGCACCACGCCCAGGGGGGAATCCTACGAGCAGTACTTC
CDR3 protein: CASSTTPRGESYEQYF

J gene: TRBJ2-5
V gene: TRBV7-8
D gene: -
clone size: -
CDR3 DNA: TGTGCCAGCAGCTTAGGGGATTGGGGGCTAGAGACCCAGTACTTC
CDR3 protein: CASSLGDWGLETQYF

J gene: TRBJ2-6
V gene: TRBV5-5
D gene: -
clone size: -
CDR3 DNA: TGTGCCAGCAAGCTGTCTGGGGCCAACGTCCTGACTTTC
CDR3 protein: CASKLSGANVLTF

J gene: TRBJ1-5
V gene: TRBV19
D gene: -
clone size: -
CDR3 DNA: TGTGCCAGCACCGGGACGTTCAATCAGCCCCAGCATTTT
CDR3 protein: CASTGTFNQPQHF

J gene: TRBJ2-3
V gene: TRBV9
D gene: TRBD2
clone size: -
CDR3 DNA: TGTGCCAGTGGGACTATTCCGTTGGATACGCAGTATTTT
CDR3 protein: CASGTIPLDTQYF

J gene: TRBJ2-2
V gene: TRBV9
D gene: -
clone size: -
CDR3 DNA: TGTGCCAGCAGCCCCCCGGTCACGGTCGGGGAGCTGTTTTTT
CDR3 protein: CASSPPVTVGELFF

J gene: TRBJ2-1
V gene: TRBV13
D gene: TRBD2
clone size: once
CDR3 DNA: TGTGCCAGCAGCTTTTTAGCGGGAAGCTACAATGAGCAGTTCTTC
CDR3 protein: CASSFLAGSYNEQFF

J gene: TRBJ1-2
V gene: TRBV6-6
D gene: -
clone size: -
CDR3 DNA: TGTGCCAGCAGTTACGAGGTCTATGGCTACACCTTC
CDR3 protein: CASSYEVYGYTF

J gene: TRBJ2-3
V gene: TRBV14
D gene: TRBD2
clone size: few
CDR3 DNA: TGTGCCAGCAGCCAAGAGCTCCCGGGACTAGCGTATTCAGATACGCAGTATTTT
CDR3 protein: CASSQELPGLAYSDTQYF

J gene: TRBJ1-2
V gene: TRBV28
D gene: -
clone size: -
CDR3 DNA: TGTGCCAGCAGGGTCGGTGGGGGCCGTGGCTACACCTTC
CDR3 protein: CASRVGGGRGYTF

J gene: TRBJ1-2
V gene: TRBV5-1
D gene: TRBD1
clone size: -
CDR3 DNA: TGCGCCAGCAGCCACCCGGACAGGGGGCGGGGGGGCTACACCTTC
CDR3 protein: CASSHPDRGRGGYTF

J gene: TRBJ1-4
V gene: TRBV5-6
D gene: -
clone size: -
CDR3 DNA: TGTGCCAGCAGCCCTCTCGACAGCACACCTAATGAAAAACTGTTTTTT
CDR3 protein: CASSPLDSTPNEKLFF

J gene: TRBJ1-5
V gene: TRBV28
D gene: -
clone size: -
CDR3 DNA: TGTGCCAGCAGTTTAGAGGGGCAGGCGCCTAGCAATCAGCCCCAGCATTTT
CDR3 protein: CASSLEGQAPSNQPQHF

J gene: TRBJ2-7
V gene: TRBV7-9
D gene: -
clone size: -
CDR3 DNA: TGTGCCAGCAGCTTCGGTGAAAACGAGCAGTACTTC
CDR3 protein: CASSFGENEQYF

J gene: TRBJ1-2
V gene: TRBV19
D gene: -
clone size: once
CDR3 DNA: TGTGCCAGTAGTCCGCCTGGACCGATTAACTATGGCTACACCTTC
CDR3 protein: CASSPPGPINYGYTF

J gene: TRBJ2-7
V gene: TRBV14
D gene: TRBD1
clone size: -
CDR3 DNA: TGTGCCAGCAGCCCTGACAGGGTAGGCTACGAGCAGTACTTC
CDR3 protein: CASSPDRVGYEQYF

J gene: TRBJ1-2
V gene: TRBV6-1
D gene: -
clone size: few
CDR3 DNA: TGTGCCAGCAGGCGGGGGGCGGATGGCTACACCTTC
CDR3 protein: CASRRGADGYTF

J gene: TRBJ1-1
V gene: TRBV5-1
D gene: -
clone size: -
CDR3 DNA: TGCGCCAGCAGCTTGGAGACAGGCTTGAACACTGAAGCTTTCTTT
CDR3 protein: CASSLETGLNTEAFF

J gene: TRBJ2-5
V gene: TRBV6-4
D gene: TRBD2
clone size: -
CDR3 DNA: TGTGCCAGCAGTGATTCACTAGCGAGGAAGGAAGAGACCCAGTACTTC
CDR3 protein: CASSDSLARKEETQYF

J gene: TRBJ2-1
V gene: TRBV19
D gene: TRBD2
clone size: few
CDR3 DNA: TGTGCCAGTAAACTGACTAGCGGGGGGGCGAGCTCCTACAATGAGCAGTTCTTC
CDR3 protein: CASKLTSGGASSYNEQFF

J gene: TRBJ2-1
V gene: TRBV7-2
D gene: TRBD2
clone size: -
CDR3 DNA: TGTGCCAGCAGCTTAGCGCGACTAGCGGGTGGTAATGAGCAGTTCTTC
CDR3 protein: CASSLARLAGGNEQFF

J gene: TRBJ1-5
V gene: TRBV7-9
D gene: -
clone size: -
CDR3 DNA: TGTGCCAGCAGCCAAGGGTCCGGAGGGGGTCAGCCCCAGCATTTT
CDR3 protein: CASSQGSGGGQPQHF

J gene: TRBJ1-5
V gene: TRBV19
D gene: TRBD1
clone size: -
CDR3 DNA: TGTGCCAGTAGACTCTCGGGACAGCCCTATAGCAATCAGCCCCAGCATTTT
CDR3 protein: CASRLSGQPYSNQPQHF

J gene: TRBJ2-1
V gene: TRBV7-2
D gene: TRBD2
clone size: -
CDR3 DNA: TGTGCCAGCAGCTTAGCGGCGGGGGGAATCAATGAGCAGTTCTTC
CDR3 protein: CASSLAAGGINEQFF

J gene: TRBJ1-1
V gene: TRBV5-1
D gene: -
clone size: -
CDR3 DNA: TGCGCCAGCAAATTGGCAGGACAGAACACTGAAGCTTTCTTT
CDR3 protein: CASKLAGQNTEAFF

J gene: TRBJ2-3
V gene: TRBV5-1
D gene: TRBD2
clone size: -
CDR3 DNA: TGCGCCAGCAGCTTTAGCGGGGCTCGAGATACGCAGTATTTT
CDR3 protein: CASSFSGARDTQYF

J gene: TRBJ1-5
V gene: TRBV6-6
D gene: -
clone size: -
CDR3 DNA: TGTGCCAGCAGTCGTACGTATAGCAATCAGCCCCAGCATTTT
CDR3 protein: CASSRTYSNQPQHF

J gene: TRBJ1-3
V gene: TRBV18
D gene: -
clone size: -
CDR3 DNA: TGTGCCAGCTCGCCGTATTCTGGAAACACCATATATTTT
CDR3 protein: CASSPYSGNTIYF

J gene: TRBJ2-7
V gene: TRBV5-5
D gene: TRBD2
clone size: -
CDR3 DNA: TGTGCCAGCAGCTCCGGGAGGTCGTACGAGCAGTACTTC
CDR3 protein: CASSSGRSYEQYF

J gene: TRBJ1-3
V gene: TRBV5-1
D gene: -
clone size: -
CDR3 DNA: TGCGCCAGCAGCTTGGGAGGGGTCTCTGGAAACACCATATATTTT
CDR3 protein: CASSLGGVSGNTIYF

J gene: TRBJ1-4
V gene: TRBV20-1
D gene: -
clone size: -
CDR3 DNA: TGCAGTGCTCGGGGTGGGGGCAAACTGTTTTTT
CDR3 protein: CSARGGGKLFF

J gene: TRBJ2-7
V gene: TRBV29-1
D gene: -
clone size: -
CDR3 DNA: TGCAGCGCTCAACAGGCGGTAGACGAGCAGTACTTC
CDR3 protein: CSAQQAVDEQYF

J gene: TRBJ1-1
V gene: TRBV5-8
D gene: -
clone size: -
CDR3 DNA: TGTGCCAGCAGCTATTTAGGGGTAGCCACTGAAGCTTTCTTT
CDR3 protein: CASSYLGVATEAFF